This T cell receptor (beta chain) was identified during a study of shared clonotypes between healthy human individuals. Trimming removed 7 bases from V and 2 bases from J, with 14 bases in between. The CDR3 sequence is 15 residues long. Genomic DNA per cell subset filled all wells of several immunoSEQ plates. Only in-frame clones appear in the TCRdb table, and some are missing; sequencing was by immunoSEQ multiplex PCR. The sample includes hundreds of thousands of clones, about 96% of them seen just once. CD8 cells regarded as naive lacked CD45RO, were positively chosen for CCR7, and omitted terminally differentiated effector memory CD45RA+ cells.

The chain links TRBV23-1 to TRBJ2-2, with D perhaps matching TRBD2 (5 bases). TRBV23-1 carries the ORF label, with uncertain function. The receptor was isolated from a woman between 25 and 40 years old in good health. Sequencing input: naive CD8+ T cells sorted from blood. The CDR3: CASIPEGGNTGELFF. CDR3 DNA sequence: TGCGCCAGCATACCAGAGGGTGGAAACACCGGGGAGCTGTTTTTT.